This TCR beta chain was sequenced during a study of blood T cell repertoires in COVID-19. Study processing details: How many nucleated cells were present was estimated from reference gene primer amplification. Measured with immunoSEQ multiplex PCR; TCRdb has only the in-frame clones, and not every one. V, J and clone size were drawn from that table, and D and trimming were deduced from the DNA. The sample gives tens of thousands of clones, over 75% of which show up once; approximately 2.5% is in the top ten. Germline V gene lookup returns CDR1 SGHTA and CDR2 FQGTGA. V was clipped by 5 bases and J by 5 bases, with 20 bases between them. The CDR3 extends over 16 amino acids.

The sequence derives from a woman of 80 years or more with COVID-19, enrolled during active disease. Sequences were obtained from peripheral blood. J is TRBJ2-3 and V is TRBV7-3, with a possible D match to TRBD1 (6 bases). The CDR3 is CASSHRTGHLGDTQYF. DNA of the CDR3: TGTGCCAGCAGCCACAGGACGGGACATCTTGGAGATACGCAGTATTTT.